One sample yielded the 23 T cell receptor beta chains listed below, sequenced in a study of molecular identifiers for immune sequencing clone quantification. TCRdb processed the PCR reads anew with MiXCR; each CDR3 protein has one entry. Of about 40,000 distinct CDR3 sequences listed, roughly 20% were seen once; the top ten hold 7% to 9%. The material sequenced was naive CD8+ T cells from blood, with Jurkat cell RNA spiked in. Subset indicated: FACS-sorted CD8+CD4-CCR7+CD45RA+ naive T cells. These receptors came from a human donor in good health. Some libraries in this study had Jurkat cell RNA spiked in.

This clonotype was observed a handful of times. The chain joins TRBV6-6 to TRBJ2-7; 7 bases map to TRBD1. Germline V lookup: CDR1 MNHNY, CDR2 SVGAGI (reference sequence). V lost 2 bases, J lost 2 bases, and 9 bases stayed unmatched. The CDR3 contains 16 residues. CDR3 coding DNA: TGTGCCAGCAGTTACGACCCCGGACAGGCCGCCTACGAGCAGTACTTC. This encodes CASSYDPGQAAYEQYF.

Notes on this clonotype: A much larger clone sits a single nucleotide away, making a read error possible. This sequence joins TRBV6-4 and TRBJ2-1; no definite D call. Trimming removed 3 bases at V and 8 bases at J, with 14 bases between. The CDR3 loop spans 14 amino acids. Germline V lookup: CDR1 MRHNA, CDR2 SNTAGT. The CDR3 loop is CASSEGPGSYEQFF. CDR3 nucleotide sequence: TGTGCCAGCAGTGAGGGCCCTGGAAGCTATGAGCAGTTCTTC.

This clonotype occurred a few times. The chain employs TRBV6-2 or TRBV6-3 and TRBJ2-2; tentatively, D is TRBD1 (6 bases). This CDR3 comprises 11 residues. The germline V gene encodes CDR1 MNHEY and CDR2 SVGEGT. V lost 9 bases to trimming and J lost 5 bases, with 7 bases between them. DNA for the CDR3: TGTGCCAGTACAGGGACCGGGGAGCTGTTTTTT. This encodes CASTGTGELFF.

This clonotype was seen repeatedly, ten times or more. V usage is TRBV28 and J usage is TRBJ2-7; a weak D match, TRBD1 (6 bases). Germline V gene data show CDR1 as MDHEN and CDR2 as SYDVKM. CDR3 length: 14 residues. V lost 2 bases and J 10 bases, leaving 18 bases between the germline ends. Here the CDR3 reads CASSLQGYGRIQYF. The CDR3 region has the DNA TGTGCCAGCAGTTTACAGGGGTATGGGAGAATACAGTACTTC.

The rearrangement joins TRBV11-2 to TRBJ1-1, with unresolved D. CDR3 length equals 14 residues. Germline CDR1 and CDR2: SGHAT and FQNNGV. The V and J ends lost 0 bases and 4 bases respectively, with 9 bases between them. The CDR3 reads CASSLEPQTTEAFF. The CDR3 DNA is TGTGCCAGCAGCTTAGAACCTCAGACCACTGAAGCTTTCTTT.

This clonotype showed up many times. The chain uses TRBV6-6 and TRBJ2-2; D gene uncertain. V lost 7 bases to trimming and J lost 2 bases, with 5 bases between them. Germline assignment: CDR1 MNHNY and CDR2 SVGAGI (reference sequence). This CDR3 region has 12 residues. Here the CDR3 DNA reads TGTGCCAGCATCTATAACACCGGGGAGCTGTTTTTT. It yields the protein CASIYNTGELFF.

Many counts were recorded for this clonotype. V usage is TRBV7-9 and J usage is TRBJ2-1, with TRBD2 as a possible D gene (6 bases). The germline gives CDR1 SEHNR, CDR2 FQNEAQ (reference sequence). The V end lost 1 base, the J end lost 3 bases, and 10 bases lay between the germline ends. The CDR3 extends over 15 amino acids. CDR3 sequence (DNA): TGTGCCAGCAGCTTAGTGTTGGGGGGCTACAATGAGCAGTTCTTC. Encoded protein: CASSLVLGGYNEQFF. The variable domain in full, completed from reference TRBV7-9 and TRBJ2-1, reads DTGVSQNPRHKITKRGQNVTFRCDPISEHNRLYWYRQTLGQGPEFLTYFQNEAQLEKSRLLSDRFSAERPKGSFSTLEIQRTEQGDSAMYLCASSLVLGGYNEQFFGPGTRLTVL.

Concerning this clonotype: This could be a read error, since a much larger clone is one nucleotide away. V gene TRBV20-1 combines with J gene TRBJ2-7, with 10 bases matching TRBD2. CDR1 is DFQATT, CDR2 SNEGSKA, per germline (reference sequence). V lost 1 base and J lost 7; bases outside the gene matches: 16. The CDR3 covers 17 residues. The CDR3 region is CSARGAAGGSWVGEQYF. The CDR3 region has the DNA TGCAGTGCTAGAGGGGCAGCGGGAGGGTCCTGGGTGGGGGAGCAGTACTTC.

Only a few counts were recorded for this clonotype. The chain recombines TRBV6-5 with TRBJ2-3; D remains unclear. Per the germline V gene, CDR1 is MNHEY and CDR2 is SVGAGI. This CDR3 is 13 amino acids long. V was trimmed by 10 bases and J by 2 bases, leaving 13 bases between them. The CDR3 DNA reads as TGTGCCACTCGACCCCACCCCACAGATACGCAGTATTTT. Protein product: CATRPHPTDTQYF.

This clonotype was detected many times. The chain carries TRBV7-9 and TRBJ2-3; no firm D call. Germline CDR1 and CDR2: SEHNR and FQNEAQ (reference sequence). The CDR3 totals 13 residues. Trimming removed 5 bases at V and 2 bases at J, with 8 bases between. The CDR3 DNA follows: TGTGCCAGCAGCCCTAGAGACACAGATACGCAGTATTTT. Its translation: CASSPRDTDTQYF.

The sample holds many counts of this clonotype. The chain couples TRBV5-6 to TRBJ2-1; D perhaps matches TRBD2 (6 bases). This CDR3 region has 15 residues. CDR1 and CDR2 from the germline V gene are SGHDT and YYEEEE. V lost 4 bases, J lost 8 bases, and 19 bases lay in between. CDR3 coding DNA: TGTGCCAGCAGCCAAGCGGGTACAGGATGGGATGAGCAGTTCTTC. It is translated as CASSQAGTGWDEQFF.

In its sample, this clonotype was seen many times. The chain recombines TRBV19 with TRBJ1-5, with D possibly TRBD1 on 5 matching bases. This CDR3 spans 13 amino acids. The germline gives CDR1 LNHDA, CDR2 SQIVND (reference sequence). Between the trimmed V and J ends, which lost 11 bases and 3 bases, there was a span of 14 bases. This chain's CDR3 is CASIGGFNQPQHF. The CDR3 region has the DNA TGTGCCTCTATTGGGGGGTTCAATCAGCCCCAGCATTTT.

J is TRBJ2-1 and V is TRBV5-5; D may be TRBD1 (5 bases). Trimming shortened V by 4 bases and J by 2 bases, and 13 bases separated the two germline ends. CDR3 length: 15 amino acids. CDR1 SGHKS and CDR2 YYEKEE come from the germline V gene (reference sequence). The CDR3 spells CASSPPRGTYNEQFF. The DNA of the CDR3 is TGTGCCAGCAGCCCACCAAGGGGAACCTACAATGAGCAGTTCTTC.

CDR3 region: CASSLVYGRGHTQYF. As DNA, the CDR3 is TGTGCCAGCAGTTTGGTCTACGGGAGGGGACATACGCAGTATTTT. The gene calls are TRBV28 and TRBJ2-3; 8 bases map to TRBD2. V shed 3 bases, J shed 7 bases, and the junction held 9 bases outside the gene matches. CDR3 length: 15 residues. Germline loops: CDR1 MDHEN, CDR2 SYDVKM.

This chain connects TRBV20-1 to TRBJ2-2; no reliable D call. The CDR3 has 12 amino acids. Looked up from germline, CDR1 is DFQATT and CDR2 is SNEGSKA (reference sequence). The germline V and J ends were trimmed by 0 bases and 2 bases, with 1 base remaining between them. The CDR3 protein is CSARDNTGELFF. In nucleotides, the CDR3 is TGCAGTGCTAGAGATAACACCGGGGAGCTGTTTTTT.

With regard to this clonotype: A much larger clonotype is one base distant, so this may be a read error. The conserved final phenylalanine or tryptophan is absent from the CDR3, which likely points to a read error. V and J are TRBV28 and TRBJ2-7; D is uncertain. The germline CDR1 and CDR2 sequences are MDHEN and SYDVKM. The CDR3 length is 14 residues. Trimming took off 5 bases at V and 2 bases at J, with 13 bases between the two ends. CDR3 sequence reads: CASSLPRGAYEQYL. CDR3 in DNA: TGTGCCAGCAGTCTCCCCCGCGGAGCCTACGAGCAGTACCTC.

The chain links TRBV7-9 to TRBJ2-3, with D unresolved. The V end was cut by 2 bases, the J end by 6 bases, with 9 bases between. The CDR3 covers 13 residues. Per germline, CDR1 SEHNR and CDR2 FQNEAQ (reference sequence). CDR3 protein: CASSLSLGDTQYF. CDR3 bases: TGTGCCAGCAGCTTATCTTTGGGGGATACGCAGTATTTT. The whole variable domain, filled in from reference TRBV7-9 and TRBJ2-3, reads DTGVSQNPRHKITKRGQNVTFRCDPISEHNRLYWYRQTLGQGPEFLTYFQNEAQLEKSRLLSDRFSAERPKGSFSTLEIQRTEQGDSAMYLCASSLSLGDTQYFGPGTRLTVL.

This clonotype was seen a few times. A much more abundant neighbour one base away suggests this may be a read error. The chain combines TRBV27 with TRBJ2-5; D unresolved. The CDR3 is made up of 14 amino acids. Per the germline V gene, CDR1 is MNHEY and CDR2 is SMNVEV (reference sequence). CDR3 nucleotides: TGTGCCAACAGTCCCCACCCCGGAAAGGGGACCCAGTACTTC. This gives the protein CANSPHPGKGTQYF.

This clonotype was observed many times. The CDR3 DNA reads TGCAGTGCTAGAGATCCCGCGGGAGAGGGTGTGGGACCCCTCTATGAGCAGTTCTTC. This codes for CSARDPAGEGVGPLYEQFF. V is TRBV20-1 and J is TRBJ2-1, with 7 bases matching TRBD2. The J segment lost 8 bases and the V segment lost 0 bases, leaving 22 bases of the junction unmatched. Germline lookup yields CDR1 DFQATT and CDR2 SNEGSKA (reference sequence). CDR3 length equals 19 residues.

This clonotype was counted many times. The V gene is TRBV7-9, the J gene TRBJ2-7; no clear D. Between the trimmed V and J ends, which lost 2 bases and 4 bases, there was a span of 6 bases. The CDR3 is 12 residues long. Germline V CDR1 and CDR2: SEHNR, FQNEAQ (reference sequence). Here the CDR3 reads CASSLLAYEQYF. The CDR3 bases are TGTGCCAGCAGCTTACTTGCTTACGAGCAGTACTTC.

This clonotype was recorded many times. V gene TRBV7-8 combines with J gene TRBJ2-7; 9 nucleotides match TRBD2. Germline CDR1 and CDR2: SGHVS and FQNEAQ. This CDR3 has 17 amino acids. V gave up 4 bases and J gave up 7 bases; unmatched junction bases: 17. CDR3 DNA sequence: TGTGCCAGCAGCTGGGGAGGCGGGAGGGCCGTGGTTGGTGAGCAGTACTTC. Translation: CASSWGGGRAVVGEQYF.

At least ten counts were recorded for this clonotype. The chain combines TRBV20-1 with TRBJ1-1, with a tentative D call TRBD1 (6 bases). CDR1 and CDR2 from the germline V gene are DFQATT and SNEGSKA (reference sequence). V lost 6 bases to trimming and J lost 0 bases, with 14 bases between them. This CDR3 is 14 amino acids long. The CDR3 nucleotides are TGCAGTGCAGATACAGGGCTCATGAACACTGAAGCTTTCTTT. Translated, it gives CSADTGLMNTEAFF.

Ten or more counts support this clonotype. The junction shows a germline mismatch at one end, possibly a read error. This chain links TRBV27 with TRBJ1-6; no clear D gene. Germline V gives CDR1 MNHEY, CDR2 SMNVEV (reference sequence). This CDR3 has 13 residues. The CDR3 reads CASSLLGNSPLHF. CDR3 in DNA: TGTGCCAGTAGTTTATTAGGAAATTCACCCCTCCACTTT.